This T cell receptor beta chain was captured in a study of T cell changes during pregnancy in multiple sclerosis. The assay was immunoSEQ multiplex PCR, and TCRdb's table has in-frame clones only and misses some. The top ten clones hold 0.4% to 0.45% of a sample with about 40,000 clones, about 92% of them seen once. The germline CDR1 and CDR2 sequences are LGHNA and YSLEER. This CDR3 has 16 amino acids. Trimming pared 0 bases from V and 9 bases from J, leaving 19 bases between. Sequencing used CD4+ T cells from peripheral blood mononuclear cells, obtained in the first trimester of pregnancy. This chain uses TRBV4-3 with TRBJ2-3; the D gene is possibly TRBD2 (7 bases). The sequence was obtained from a female donor with multiple sclerosis, enrolled in a pregnancy study. In nucleotides, the CDR3 is TGCGCCAGCAGCCAAGATCCTGGGGGGGCAGCGGAAACGCAGTATTTT. Protein: CASSQDPGGAAETQYF.